Each of the 32 T cell receptor beta chains below was sequenced from the same sample in a study of OX40 agonist ivuxolimab in advanced cancers. Using immunoSEQ multiplex PCR, the repertoire was profiled, and TCRdb retains in-frame clones only, with some absent. Seen here are about 37,000 clones, roughly 90% observed once, and the top ten hold around 17%. Material: CD4+ or CD8+ T cells sorted from blood, obtained in a trial of the OX40 agonist ivuxolimab. The source of these receptors is an adult with an advanced solid tumor such as melanoma, head and neck, liver or kidney cancer.

V is TRBV4-1 and J is TRBJ1-2, with 7 positions matching TRBD1. The germline gives CDR1 MGHRA, CDR2 YSYEKL. Germline trimming cut 8 bases from V and 6 bases from J; bases unmatched to any gene: 12. The CDR3 extends over 14 amino acids. The CDR3 DNA is TGCGCCAGCCGTCTTACAGGGGACCGAGATGGCTACACCTTC. It yields the protein CASRLTGDRDGYTF.

The chain joins TRBV12-5 to TRBJ1-5, with no clear D. V shed 4 bases and J shed 0 bases, with 10 bases lying between them. Looked up from germline, CDR1 is LGHNT and CDR2 is FRNRAP. The CDR3 has 15 amino acids. CDR3 sequence: CASGSHKDSNQPQHF. In DNA, the CDR3 is TGTGCTAGTGGTTCACATAAGGATAGCAATCAGCCCCAGCATTTT. Full variable domain (rest looked up from reference TRBV12-5 and TRBJ1-5): DARVTQTPRHKVTEMGQEVTMRCQPILGHNTVFWYRQTMMQGLELLAYFRNRAPLDDSGMPKDRFSAEMPDATLATLKIQPSEPRDSAVYFCASGSHKDSNQPQHFGDGTRLSIL.

The genes are TRBV4-1 and TRBJ1-5; D remains ambiguous. The CDR3 runs 15 residues. CDR1 and CDR2 (germline): MGHRA, YSYEKL. V lost 4 bases to trimming and J lost 6 bases, with 16 bases between them. CDR3 coding DNA: TGCGCCAGCAGCCCCTGGGCCACTCCCGGTCAGCCCCAGCATTTT. Its protein product is CASSPWATPGQPQHF.

The chain has TRBV30 and TRBJ1-4; D is perhaps TRBD1 (6 bases). Germline CDR1 reads GTSNPN; CDR2 reads SVGIG (reference sequence). The CDR3 covers 15 residues. V lost 1 base and J 3 bases, leaving 12 bases between the germline ends. The CDR3 spells CAWSDTGSANEKLFF. Written as DNA, the CDR3 is TGTGCCTGGAGTGATACAGGGTCGGCTAATGAAAAACTGTTTTTT.

V is TRBV19 and J is TRBJ2-2, with D hard to call. V shed 6 bases and J shed 6 bases, with 5 bases lying between them. The CDR3 totals 11 residues. In germline, CDR1 is LNHDA, CDR2 SQIVND (reference sequence). In nucleotides, the CDR3 is TGTGCCAGTAGGTTGGCCGGGGAGCTGTTTTTT. The encoded protein is CASRLAGELFF. Looking up the rest from reference TRBV19 and TRBJ2-2 gives the full variable domain: DGGITQSPKYLFRKEGQNVTLSCEQNLNHDAMYWYRQDPGQGLRLIYYSQIVNDFQKGDIAEGYSVSREKKESFPLTVTSAQKNPTAFYLCASRLAGELFFGEGSRLTVL.

The CDR3 DNA follows: TGTGCCAGCAGCTTGACGAACACTGAAGCTTTCTTT. Translating gives CASSLTNTEAFF. This sequence joins TRBV5-6 and TRBJ1-1; D remains ambiguous. V was cut by 1 base and J by 1 base, with 2 bases left in between. Germline V gene lookup returns CDR1 SGHDT and CDR2 YYEEEE. The CDR3 loop spans 12 amino acids. Based on the CDR3 plus reference TRBV5-6 and TRBJ1-1, the full variable domain is DAGVTQSPTHLIKTRGQQVTLRCSPKSGHDTVSWYQQALGQGPQFIFQYYEEEERQRGNFPDRFSGHQFPNYSSELNVNALLLGDSALYLCASSLTNTEAFFGQGTRLTVV.

This chain links TRBV23-1 with TRBJ1-1; a weak D match, TRBD1 (5 bases). TRBV23-1 is assigned to the ORF class and has an uncertain function. The CDR3 totals 14 residues. Trimming took 4 bases from V and 9 from J, leaving 18 bases between them. CDR3 amino acids: CASSRGGKDRKAFF. CDR3 nucleotides: TGCGCCAGCAGTCGTGGGGGGAAGGATCGGAAAGCTTTCTTT.

The V and J genes are TRBV9 and TRBJ2-7; perhaps D is TRBD1 or TRBD2 (5 bases each). The CDR3 spans 14 residues. The V end was cut by 0 bases, the J end by 6 bases, with 13 bases between. Germline CDR1 reads SGDLS; CDR2 reads YYNGEE. The CDR3 sequence is CASSVGTGGGEQYF. The CDR3 DNA reads as TGTGCCAGCAGCGTAGGCACAGGAGGAGGCGAGCAGTACTTC.

J is TRBJ2-5 and V is TRBV7-8, with 8 positions matching TRBD2. Germline trimming cut 1 base from V and 4 bases from J; bases unmatched to any gene: 5. The CDR3 is 15 amino acids. Germline V lookup: CDR1 SGHVS, CDR2 FQNEAQ. The CDR3 region is CASSLVVRGAETQYF. The CDR3 DNA reads TGTGCCAGCAGCTTAGTTGTGCGGGGGGCAGAGACCCAGTACTTC.

The genes are TRBV19 and TRBJ1-1; a possible D gene is TRBD1 (6 bases). CDR1 LNHDA and CDR2 SQIVND come from the germline V gene (reference sequence). Trimming removed 6 bases at V and 1 base at J, with 12 bases between. This CDR3 contains 14 residues. The CDR3 protein is CASRTQGQNTEAFF. The CDR3 DNA reads as TGTGCCAGTAGGACTCAGGGGCAGAACACTGAAGCTTTCTTT.

This clone was counted only a few times. At the DNA level, this CDR3 is encoded by other sequences in the same sample as well. The rearrangement uses TRBV14 and TRBJ2-1, with unresolved D. With 1 base removed from V and 7 bases from J, the gap between germline ends came to 2 bases. This CDR3 contains 11 residues. Germline CDR1 and CDR2: SGHDN and FVKESK. The CDR3 loop reads CASSQGNEQFF. The CDR3, as DNA: TGTGCCAGCAGCCAAGGGAATGAGCAGTTCTTC.

The chain uses TRBV27 and TRBJ2-7, with 7 bases fitting TRBD1. The germline V gene has CDR1 MNHEY and CDR2 SMNVEV (reference sequence). Germline trimming cut 5 bases from V and 6 bases from J; bases unmatched to any gene: 7. The CDR3 has 13 residues. CDR3 DNA sequence: TGTGCCAGCAGTGCGACAGGGTTAGGCGAGCAGTACTTC. Protein sequence: CASSATGLGEQYF.

This clone appeared a few times. The chain combines TRBV7-6 with TRBJ1-2; no firm D call. This CDR3 is built from 15 residues. V lost 2 bases, J lost 0 bases, and 10 bases lay in between. Looked up from germline, CDR1 is SGHVS and CDR2 is FNYEAQ. Written as DNA, the CDR3 is TGTGCCAGCAGCTTAACGTTCTCATCTAACTATGGCTACACCTTC. As protein: CASSLTFSSNYGYTF.

The genes are TRBV23-1 and TRBJ2-1, with 7 bases identical to TRBD1. TRBV23-1 is identified as an open reading frame with a role that is uncertain. J gave up 4 bases and V 6 bases, and 9 bases lay outside the gene matches. The CDR3 length is 15 residues. The CDR3: CASSHRDSFYNEQFF. The CDR3, as DNA: TGCGCCAGCAGCCACCGGGACAGCTTTTACAATGAGCAGTTCTTC.

By share of the sample, this clone is large (0.1 to 1%). V is TRBV7-8 and J is TRBJ2-1; 10 bases match TRBD2. Trimming took 5 bases from V and 4 from J; bases not matched to a gene: 8. Germline V CDR1 and CDR2: SGHVS, FQNEAQ. The length of the CDR3 is 16 residues. CDR3 residues: CASSQETSGAYNEQFF. CDR3 bases: TGTGCCAGCAGCCAAGAAACTAGCGGGGCGTACAATGAGCAGTTCTTC.

The table lists this clone with a count of one. The chain combines TRBV13 with TRBJ1-4; TRBD1 is a possible D gene (6 bases). The CDR3 covers 14 residues. CDR1 and CDR2 (germline): PRHDT, FYEKMQ (reference sequence). V lost 0 bases and J lost 7, with 9 bases in between. The CDR3 reads CASSLGGGGEKLFF. The CDR3 DNA follows: TGTGCCAGCAGCTTAGGAGGGGGTGGTGAAAAACTGTTTTTT.

The rearrangement links TRBV27 to TRBJ1-1, with TRBD1 matching 8 bases. Trimming at V came to 8 bases and at J to 4 bases, leaving 3 bases not matched to a gene. CDR3 length equals 12 residues. Germline V CDR1 and CDR2: MNHEY, SMNVEV (reference sequence). CDR3 protein: CASGTGLTEAFF. The CDR3 region has the DNA TGTGCCAGCGGGACAGGCCTCACTGAAGCTTTCTTT.

This clone is a singleton in its sample. This chain links TRBV29-1 with TRBJ2-2, with D possibly being TRBD2 (5 bases). V lost 7 bases and J 2 bases, leaving 17 bases between the germline ends. The CDR3 sequence is 15 residues long. CDR1 and CDR2 (germline): SQVTM, ANQGSEA. CDR3 sequence (DNA): TGCAGCGATGAGGAGGTCCTTGGAAACACCGGGGAGCTGTTTTTT. This translates into CSDEEVLGNTGELFF.

The genes are TRBV29-1 and TRBJ2-1; 8 nucleotides match TRBD2. The CDR3 sequence is 14 residues long. The junction had 9 bases not matched to a gene; V was cut back by 7 bases and J by 4 bases. Germline assignment: CDR1 SQVTM and CDR2 ANQGSEA. The CDR3 protein is CSGRTSLDYNEQFF. Written as DNA, the CDR3 is TGCAGCGGTCGGACTAGCTTGGATTACAATGAGCAGTTCTTC.

V gene TRBV27 combines with J gene TRBJ1-6; D gene unclear. V was cut by 0 bases and J by 4 bases, with 16 bases left in between. CDR3 length equals 18 residues. Germline CDR1 is MNHEY and CDR2 is SMNVEV (reference sequence). CDR3 loop: CASSLSSVSGKYNSPLHF. The CDR3 nucleotides read TGTGCCAGCAGTTTATCCAGCGTCTCAGGCAAATATAATTCACCCCTCCACTTT.

The V and J genes are TRBV7-9 and TRBJ2-7; 13 positions match TRBD2. The germline V gene has CDR1 SEHNR and CDR2 FQNEAQ (reference sequence). This CDR3 spans 18 amino acids. With V trimmed by 5 bases and J by 2 bases, 12 bases remained unmatched. In nucleotides, the CDR3 is TGTGCCAGCAGCGATCCTTCCGGGACTAGCGGGGTTGCCTACGAGCAGTACTTC. This sequence encodes CASSDPSGTSGVAYEQYF.

V is TRBV30 and J is TRBJ2-7; unclear D gene. The CDR3 has 11 amino acids. Germline lookup yields CDR1 GTSNPN and CDR2 SVGIG (reference sequence). V dropped 2 bases and J dropped 2 bases, with 4 bases sitting between them. CDR3 in amino acids: CAWSSPYEQYF. CDR3 bases: TGTGCCTGGAGTTCGCCCTACGAGCAGTACTTC.

On this clone itself: The sample holds other DNA sequences that translate to the same CDR3. This chain joins TRBV7-9 and TRBJ1-6; D possibly corresponds to TRBD1 (5 bases). V dropped 3 bases and J dropped 13 bases, with 10 bases sitting between them. CDR1 and CDR2 from the germline V gene are SEHNR and FQNEAQ (reference sequence). This CDR3 contains 12 residues. The CDR3 sequence: CASSLGDSPLHF. CDR3 coding DNA: TGTGCCAGCAGCTTGGGGGACTCTCCCCTCCACTTT.

This clone was detected once. The CDR3 spells CASSVAAGWGNTQYF. In nucleotides, the CDR3 is TGTGCCAGCAGCGTAGCAGCGGGGTGGGGGAATACGCAGTATTTT. This chain joins TRBV9 and TRBJ2-3; TRBD2 matches at 7 bases. CDR3 size: 15 residues. Germline V gene data show CDR1 as SGDLS and CDR2 as YYNGEE. The V segment lost 0 bases and the J segment 7 bases; nucleotides outside the gene matches: 8.

The chain joins TRBV6-1 to TRBJ2-7; TRBD2 might be the D (5 bases). The CDR3 runs to 14 residues. The V gene lost 9 bases and the J gene lost 7 bases, with 22 bases spanning the gap. CDR1 is MNHNS and CDR2 is SASEGT in the germline V gene. This CDR3 reads CASSAGAAWREQYF. The CDR3 DNA follows: TGTGCCAGTTCGGCGGGCGCGGCCTGGAGGGAGCAGTACTTC.

The rearrangement joins TRBV6-4 to TRBJ2-1, with 12 nucleotides matching TRBD2. Germline V gene data show CDR1 as MRHNA and CDR2 as SNTAGT. Unmatched junction bases numbered 1, after V lost 3 bases and J lost 4 bases. The length of the CDR3 is 15 residues. The CDR3 here is CASSDTSGGYNEQFF. The CDR3 nucleotides read TGTGCCAGCAGTGATACTAGCGGGGGGTACAATGAGCAGTTCTTC.

CDR3 sequence reads: CASSKGASGTEAFF. CDR3 nucleotide sequence: TGCGCCAGCAGCAAAGGTGCCTCGGGCACTGAAGCTTTCTTT. V and J are TRBV5-1 and TRBJ1-1, with D uncertain. CDR3 length: 14 amino acids. CDR1 and CDR2 from the germline V gene are SGHRS and YFSETQ. Trimming pared 4 bases from V and 4 bases from J, leaving 14 bases between.

The chain has TRBV6-6 and TRBJ2-7, with a weak D call TRBD1 (6 bases). V dropped 5 bases and J dropped 2 bases, with 16 bases sitting between them. Looked up from germline, CDR1 is MNHNY and CDR2 is SVGAGI (reference sequence). This CDR3 is 15 amino acids long. CDR3 DNA: TGTGCCAGCAGTCCCTTGAAGACAGGAACCTACGAGCAGTACTTC. It specifies CASSPLKTGTYEQYF.

The V and J genes are TRBV15 and TRBJ1-1, with D possibly matching TRBD1 (6 bases). Germline V lookup: CDR1 LNHNV, CDR2 YYDKDF (reference sequence). This CDR3 contains 14 residues. V was shortened by 5 bases and J by 4 bases, with 14 bases between the two germline ends. CDR3 DNA: TGTGCCACCAGCGTATCAGGGGAGATCACTGAAGCTTTCTTT. Translating gives CATSVSGEITEAFF.

The chain has TRBV27 and TRBJ1-4; no reliable D call. Germline V gene data show CDR1 as MNHEY and CDR2 as SMNVEV (reference sequence). CDR3 length equals 14 residues. Deletions cut 8 bases from V and 8 bases from J, with 18 bases between. The CDR3 region is CASCSLTDREKLFF. Here the CDR3 DNA reads TGTGCCAGCTGCTCCCTCACGGACCGGGAAAAACTGTTTTTT.

V and J are TRBV5-1 and TRBJ1-6, with D possibly TRBD1 on 6 matching bases. Germline loops: CDR1 SGHRS, CDR2 YFSETQ. There are 14 residues in the CDR3. Deletions cut 0 bases from V and 9 bases from J, with 10 bases between. The CDR3 loop reads CASSLARGASPLHF. Written as DNA, the CDR3 is TGCGCCAGCAGCTTGGCCCGGGGGGCTTCACCCCTCCACTTT.

This chain joins TRBV23-1 and TRBJ2-3, with D perhaps TRBD1 or TRBD2 (5 bases each). TRBV23-1 is identified as an open reading frame with a role that is uncertain. The V gene lost 0 bases and the J gene lost 1 base, with 17 bases spanning the gap. The CDR3 length is 18 residues. CDR3 region: CASSQSIFGGIGTDTQYF. In nucleotides, the CDR3 is TGCGCCAGCAGTCAATCGATTTTTGGGGGTATTGGCACAGATACGCAGTATTTT.